A single sample is the source of the 11 T cell receptor beta chains below, sequenced in a study of regulatory T cells in long-lasting Graves disease. Construction of the TCR beta libraries employed iRepertoire HTBI primers in conjunction with Arm-PCR of CDR3 regions. TCRdb itself ran the multiplex PCR reads through MiXCR, one entry per CDR3 protein. Of over 500,000 distinct CDR3 sequences listed, more than 15% are singletons. Time point of the sample: newly diagnosed GD, antithyroid drugs for less than 3 months. Extracted RNA from PBMCs served as the source of the TCR library. The sample was also linked to a second study, of T cells in Graves' hyperthyroidism and ophthalmopathy.

Sequenced material: peripheral blood mononuclear cells (PBMCs), taken at new diagnosis, from a patient treated with antithyroid drugs. Receptors originate from a man younger than 30 with Graves disease.

V is TRBV6-2 or TRBV6-3 and J is TRBJ1-1; 10 bases line up with TRBD1. CDR3 size: 15 residues. The germline V gene has CDR1 MNHEY and CDR2 SVGEGT. V gave up 5 bases and J gave up 1 base; unmatched junction bases: 4. The CDR3 reads CASSKRTGGNTEAFF. The CDR3 DNA follows: TGTGCCAGCAGTAAGAGGACAGGGGGGAACACTGAAGCTTTCTTT.

This clonotype was seen ten or more times. The chain carries TRBV7-6 and TRBJ2-1, with a weak D call TRBD2 (6 bases). Germline V gene data show CDR1 as SGHVS and CDR2 as FNYEAQ. With 2 bases removed from V and 0 bases from J, the gap between germline ends came to 14 bases. The CDR3 extends over 17 amino acids. As DNA, the CDR3 is TGTGCCAGCAGCTTATTTGCCGGGAGTGGCTCCTACAATGAGCAGTTCTTC. It is translated as CASSLFAGSGSYNEQFF.

This clonotype was counted a few times. V and J are TRBV6-1 and TRBJ2-2; 9 nucleotides match TRBD2. This CDR3 is built from 15 residues. Trimming cost V 8 bases and J 7 bases; bases outside gene matches: 11. The germline CDR1 and CDR2 sequences are MNHNS and SASEGT. The CDR3 here is CASCNRGRALGELFF. The DNA for the CDR3 is TGTGCCAGCTGCAATCGCGGGAGGGCCCTCGGGGAGCTGTTTTTT.

This clonotype was counted at least ten times. The chain links TRBV9 to TRBJ2-1; D perhaps matches TRBD2 (5 bases). V lost 7 bases and J lost 3, with 11 bases in between. Germline CDR1 SGDLS, CDR2 YYNGEE. This CDR3 is built from 13 residues. The CDR3 here is CASGAEFYNEQFF. The CDR3 DNA sequence: TGTGCCAGCGGAGCGGAGTTCTACAATGAGCAGTTCTTC.

Details on this clonotype: A far more abundant clone sits one base away, making this likely a read error. The CDR3 DNA reads as TGTGCCAGCACCACCACGGGCACCGGAGAGCAGTTCTTC. Amino acid sequence: CASTTTGTGEQFF. The V call is TRBV11-3, the J call TRBJ2-1; D remains unclear. The CDR3 extends over 13 amino acids. Trimming stripped 7 bases from V and 10 bases from J, with 17 bases between. CDR1 and CDR2 from the germline V gene are SGHNT and YENEEA.

This clonotype was recorded at least ten times. This rearrangement joins TRBV7-9 to TRBJ2-7; no reliable D call. V lost 5 bases to trimming and J lost 7 bases, with 9 bases between them. Germline values: CDR1 SEHNR, CDR2 FQNEAQ (reference sequence). This CDR3 comprises 11 residues. The CDR3 loop reads CASSAEREQYF. In DNA form, the CDR3 reads TGTGCCAGCAGCGCTGAAAGGGAGCAGTACTTC.

This clonotype was observed at least ten times. V usage is TRBV20-1 and J usage is TRBJ1-2; D unresolved. The CDR3 has 12 amino acids. Germline V gene sequence: CDR1 DFQATT, CDR2 SNEGSKA (reference sequence). V dropped 0 bases and J dropped 4 bases, with 6 bases sitting between them. CDR3 DNA: TGCAGTGCTAGAGATAACCTCTATGGCTACACCTTC. It yields the protein CSARDNLYGYTF.

The table lists this clonotype with many counts. V and J are TRBV12-3 or TRBV12-4 and TRBJ2-7; 9 bases line up with TRBD1. The CDR3 loop spans 15 amino acids. V shed 6 bases and J 5 bases; nucleotides not matched to a gene: 11. CDR3 residues: CASSPGGTGFNEQYF. CDR3 DNA sequence: TGTGCCAGCAGCCCCGGAGGGACAGGGTTCAACGAGCAGTACTTC.

This clonotype was detected a few times. The chain has TRBV20-1 and TRBJ2-5, with D maybe TRBD1 (5 bases). V gave up 2 bases and J gave up 5 bases, with 15 bases separating them. The CDR3 has 14 residues. Germline assignment: CDR1 DFQATT and CDR2 SNEGSKA (reference sequence). CDR3 in amino acids: CSARQGALGETQYF. The CDR3 DNA reads as TGCAGTGCTAGACAGGGTGCCCTAGGGGAGACCCAGTACTTC.

The chain combines TRBV20-1 with TRBJ2-4; TRBD2 matches 12 bases. V was clipped by 4 bases and J by 8 bases; unmatched bases: 9. The CDR3 covers 15 residues. Germline V gene data show CDR1 as DFQATT and CDR2 as SNEGSKA (reference sequence). The CDR3, as DNA: TGCAGTGCTACAGCTAGCGGGAGGGCGGGGTACATTCAGTACTTC. This encodes CSATASGRAGYIQYF.

This clonotype was seen more than once but under ten times. As DNA, the CDR3 is TGTGCCAGCAGTGTACTAGCGGGAGGAGGTGGTAACACCGGGGAGCTGTTTTTT. Translating it yields CASSVLAGGGGNTGELFF. The rearrangement joins TRBV2 to TRBJ2-2; 12 nucleotides line up with TRBD2. The CDR3 consists of 18 residues. Germline lookup yields CDR1 SNHLY and CDR2 FYNNEI. The V and J ends lost 4 bases and 2 bases, in that order; junction bases with no gene match: 8.